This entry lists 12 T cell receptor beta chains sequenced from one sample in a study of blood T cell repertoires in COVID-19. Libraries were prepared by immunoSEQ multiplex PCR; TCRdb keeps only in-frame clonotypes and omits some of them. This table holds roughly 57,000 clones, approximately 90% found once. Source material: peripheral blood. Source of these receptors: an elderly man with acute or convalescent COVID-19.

The DNA of the CDR3 is TGTGCTAGTGCCAAAGAGGAGGCACGGGGCGAGCAGTACTTC. Translation: CASAKEEARGEQYF. The gene calls are TRBV12-5 and TRBJ2-7; tentative D call: TRBD2 (5 bases). The CDR3 runs to 14 residues. Looked up from germline, CDR1 is LGHNT and CDR2 is FRNRAP. The V gene lost 7 bases and the J gene lost 6 bases, with 19 bases spanning the gap.

CDR3 protein: CASSSPWDRPTGELFF. CDR3 sequence (DNA): TGTGCCAGTAGTAGCCCCTGGGACAGACCCACCGGGGAGCTGTTTTTT. This rearrangement joins TRBV19 to TRBJ2-2; 7 bases fit TRBD1. CDR1 and CDR2 (germline): LNHDA, SQIVND (reference sequence). The V and J ends lost 4 bases and 4 bases, in that order; junction bases with no gene match: 9. The CDR3 sequence is 16 residues long.

CDR3 loop: CASRQGGNEQYF. The CDR3 bases are TGCGCCAGCAGACAGGGAGGGAACGAGCAGTACTTC. The gene calls are TRBV5-1 and TRBJ2-7; possible D gene TRBD2, 7 bases. Germline V gene lookup returns CDR1 SGHRS and CDR2 YFSETQ. V was trimmed by 5 bases and J by 5 bases, leaving 11 bases between them. This CDR3 has 12 amino acids.

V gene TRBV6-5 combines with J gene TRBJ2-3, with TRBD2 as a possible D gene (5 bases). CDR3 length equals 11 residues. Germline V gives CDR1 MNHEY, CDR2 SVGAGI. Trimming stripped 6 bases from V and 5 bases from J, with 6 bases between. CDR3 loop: CASSRGDTQYF. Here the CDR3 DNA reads TGTGCCAGCAGCCGGGGAGATACGCAGTATTTT.

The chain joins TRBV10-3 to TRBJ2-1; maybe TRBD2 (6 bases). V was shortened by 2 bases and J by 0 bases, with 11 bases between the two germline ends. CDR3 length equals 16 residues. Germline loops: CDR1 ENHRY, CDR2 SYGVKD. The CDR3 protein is CAISEPGVSSYNEQFF. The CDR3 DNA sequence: TGTGCCATCAGTGAGCCGGGGGTTAGCTCCTACAATGAGCAGTTCTTC.

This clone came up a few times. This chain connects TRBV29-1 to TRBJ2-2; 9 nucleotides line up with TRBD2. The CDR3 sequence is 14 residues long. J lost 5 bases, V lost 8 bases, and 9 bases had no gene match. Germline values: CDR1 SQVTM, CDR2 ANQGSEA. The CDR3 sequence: CSTRERGVTGELFF. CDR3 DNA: TGCAGCACCCGAGAGCGGGGGGTGACCGGGGAGCTGTTTTTT.

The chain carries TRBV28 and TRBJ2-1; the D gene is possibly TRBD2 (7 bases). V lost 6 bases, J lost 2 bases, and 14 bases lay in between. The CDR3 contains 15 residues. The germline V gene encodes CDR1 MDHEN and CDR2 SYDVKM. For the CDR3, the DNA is TGTGCCAGCAGGCCGGGGGGCGGGGCCTACAATGAGCAGTTCTTC. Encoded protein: CASRPGGGAYNEQFF.

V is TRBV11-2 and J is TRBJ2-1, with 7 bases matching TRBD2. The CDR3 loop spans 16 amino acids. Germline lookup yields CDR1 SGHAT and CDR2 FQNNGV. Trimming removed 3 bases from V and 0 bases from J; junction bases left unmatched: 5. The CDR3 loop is CASSFLAASSYNEQFF. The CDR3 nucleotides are TGTGCCAGCAGCTTTCTAGCGGCAAGCTCCTACAATGAGCAGTTCTTC. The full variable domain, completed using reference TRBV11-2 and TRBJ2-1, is EAGVAQSPRYKIIEKRQSVAFWCNPISGHATLYWYQQILGQGPKLLIQFQNNGVVDDSQLPKDRFSAERLKGVDSTLKIQPAKLEDSAVYLCASSFLAASSYNEQFFGPGTRLTVL.

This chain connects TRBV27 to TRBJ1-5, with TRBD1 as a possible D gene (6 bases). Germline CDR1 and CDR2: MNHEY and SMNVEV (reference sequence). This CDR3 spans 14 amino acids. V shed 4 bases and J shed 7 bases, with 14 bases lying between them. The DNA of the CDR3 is TGTGCCAGCAGTTCCCTCAGGGGAAAGCAGCCCCAGCATTTT. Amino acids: CASSSLRGKQPQHF.

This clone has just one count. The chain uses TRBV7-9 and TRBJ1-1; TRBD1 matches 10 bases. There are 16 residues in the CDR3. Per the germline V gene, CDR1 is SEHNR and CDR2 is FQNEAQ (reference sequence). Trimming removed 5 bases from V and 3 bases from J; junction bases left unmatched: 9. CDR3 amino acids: CASSRPGTGADTEAFF. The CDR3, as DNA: TGTGCCAGCAGCCGTCCCGGGACAGGGGCCGACACTGAAGCTTTCTTT. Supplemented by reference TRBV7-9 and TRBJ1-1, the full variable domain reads DTGVSQNPRHKITKRGQNVTFRCDPISEHNRLYWYRQTLGQGPEFLTYFQNEAQLEKSRLLSDRFSAERPKGSFSTLEIQRTEQGDSAMYLCASSRPGTGADTEAFFGQGTRLTVV.

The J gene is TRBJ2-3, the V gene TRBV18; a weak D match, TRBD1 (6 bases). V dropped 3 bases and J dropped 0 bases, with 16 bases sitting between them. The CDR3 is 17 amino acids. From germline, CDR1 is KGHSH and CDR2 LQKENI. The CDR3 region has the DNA TGTGCCAGCTCACCCGAGGACAGCCATTATAGCACAGATACGCAGTATTTT. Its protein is CASSPEDSHYSTDTQYF.

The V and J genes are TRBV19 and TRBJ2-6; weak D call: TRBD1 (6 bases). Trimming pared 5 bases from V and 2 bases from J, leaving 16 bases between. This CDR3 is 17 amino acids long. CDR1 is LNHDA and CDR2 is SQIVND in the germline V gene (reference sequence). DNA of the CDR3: TGTGCCAGTAGTTGGTCCGGGACACTCACTGGGGCCAACGTCCTGACTTTC. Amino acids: CASSWSGTLTGANVLTF.